These 24 T cell receptor beta chains were all obtained from the same sample, sequenced in a study of cytomegalovirus exposure and HLA in healthy donors. Only in-frame clones appear in the TCRdb table, and some are missing; sequencing was by immunoSEQ multiplex PCR. The profile shows roughly 77,000 clones, roughly 96% of them singletons. The sample consisted of PBMCs. Source of these receptors: a woman aged 18 to 35 in good health and CMV-seronegative.

The chain joins TRBV28 to TRBJ2-1; D call uncertain. This CDR3 contains 12 residues. Germline CDR1 and CDR2: MDHEN and SYDVKM. V was trimmed by 2 bases and J by 10 bases, leaving 9 bases between them. For the CDR3, the DNA is TGTGCCAGCAGTTTAACAGTTGGGGAGCAGTTCTTC. It specifies CASSLTVGEQFF.

The CDR3 DNA follows: TGTGCCAGCAGCCGAGGCCCGGCAATCTCTGGAAACACCATATATTTT. Translating gives CASSRGPAISGNTIYF. The chain combines TRBV5-6 with TRBJ1-3; D call uncertain. The length of the CDR3 is 16 residues. CDR1 SGHDT and CDR2 YYEEEE come from the germline V gene. V lost 4 bases and J lost 0, with 14 bases in between.

V is TRBV5-4 and J is TRBJ2-1; 15 bases line up with TRBD2. Germline V gene sequence: CDR1 SGHNT, CDR2 YYREEE (reference sequence). V lost 3 bases and J lost 5; bases outside the gene matches: 9. The CDR3 is made up of 18 amino acids. CDR3 in DNA: TGTGCCAGCAGCTCGGGACTAGCGGGAGGAAATGGGAACAATGAGCAGTTCTTC. It codes for CASSSGLAGGNGNNEQFF.

The chain has TRBV7-6 and TRBJ1-4; D gene uncertain. The V gene's germline CDR1 is SGHVS and CDR2 FNYEAQ. There are 15 residues in the CDR3. V shed 5 bases and J shed 4 bases, with 14 bases lying between them. The CDR3 loop is CASSPNPTVNEKLFF. The CDR3 DNA reads as TGTGCCAGCAGCCCTAACCCAACAGTTAATGAAAAACTGTTTTTT.

The V and J genes are TRBV5-1 and TRBJ2-5, with a possible D match to TRBD1 (6 bases). Germline V lookup: CDR1 SGHRS, CDR2 YFSETQ. The CDR3 is 13 amino acids. The germline V and J ends were trimmed by 2 bases and 1 base, with 6 bases remaining between them. In DNA form, the CDR3 reads TGCGCCAGCAGCTTCAGGGGCCAAGAGACCCAGTACTTC. Amino acid sequence: CASSFRGQETQYF.

The CDR3 sequence is CASRETTPSYEQYF. The CDR3 nucleotides are TGTGCCAGCAGAGAGACAACCCCTTCCTACGAGCAGTACTTC. The J gene is TRBJ2-7, the V gene TRBV28; no clear D. Germline CDR1 MDHEN, CDR2 SYDVKM. The CDR3 spans 14 residues. The ends were cut back, 6 bases at V and 1 base at J, with 13 bases in the middle.

The table lists this clone with a count of one. This chain joins TRBV19 and TRBJ1-5; D might be TRBD1 (5 bases). In germline, CDR1 is LNHDA, CDR2 SQIVND (reference sequence). There are 14 residues in the CDR3. V was pared by 6 bases and J by 1 base, with 10 bases between. For the CDR3, the DNA is TGTGCCAGTAGCAAGGACAAGAGCAATCAGCCCCAGCATTTT. It codes for CASSKDKSNQPQHF.

The V and J genes are TRBV29-1 and TRBJ1-5, with TRBD1 matching over 7 bases. Unmatched junction bases numbered 0, after V lost 4 bases and J lost 0 bases. CDR1 and CDR2 from the germline V gene are SQVTM and ANQGSEA. The CDR3 covers 13 residues. CDR3: CSVGDSSNQPQHF. Here the CDR3 DNA reads TGCAGCGTTGGGGACAGTAGCAATCAGCCCCAGCATTTT.

The chain recombines TRBV10-3 with TRBJ2-1; TRBD2 matches 8 bases. In germline, CDR1 is ENHRY, CDR2 SYGVKD. The J segment lost 10 bases and the V segment lost 10 bases, leaving 9 bases of the junction unmatched. The CDR3 is 12 amino acids. The CDR3 coding sequence is TGTGCCACCGGACTAGCCGGCAAAGAGCAGTTCTTC. It is translated as CATGLAGKEQFF.

The chain uses TRBV19 and TRBJ1-1, with D perhaps matching TRBD1 (5 bases). Germline CDR1 is LNHDA and CDR2 is SQIVND (reference sequence). V was pared by 6 bases and J by 7 bases, with 18 bases between. This CDR3 region has 14 residues. CDR3 residues: CASSVVRDYGEAFF. The CDR3 DNA follows: TGTGCCAGTAGCGTTGTCAGGGATTATGGTGAAGCTTTCTTT.

This chain links TRBV12-2 with TRBJ1-4; the D call in the table, TRBD1, was not verified against the DNA. TRBV12-2 is noted as a pseudogene. The CDR3 has 19 residues. This chain's CDR3 is CASRPHDRGRLATNEKLFF. CDR3 sequence (DNA): TGTGCAAGTCGCCCACATGACAGGGGCCGCCTTGCAACTAATGAAAAACTGTTTTTT.

This chain uses TRBV2 with TRBJ2-5, with D perhaps TRBD1 (5 bases). With 3 bases removed from V and 4 bases from J, the gap between germline ends came to 9 bases. Germline values: CDR1 SNHLY, CDR2 FYNNEI. The CDR3 contains 13 residues. The CDR3 here is CASSDQGRETQYF. In DNA, the CDR3 is TGTGCCAGCAGTGATCAGGGCCGAGAGACCCAGTACTTC.

This clone was detected only a few times. The chain uses TRBV2 and TRBJ1-1, with D possibly matching TRBD1 (6 bases). V was trimmed by 1 base and J by 2 bases, leaving 11 bases between them. Per germline, CDR1 SNHLY and CDR2 FYNNEI. This CDR3 is built from 15 residues. Written as DNA, the CDR3 is TGTGCCAGCAGTGAAGAGAGGACAGCCAACACTGAAGCTTTCTTT. This encodes CASSEERTANTEAFF.

This clone has just one count. The V and J genes are TRBV28 and TRBJ1-5; no definite D call. Trimming took 3 bases from V and 1 from J, leaving 4 bases between them. This CDR3 spans 13 amino acids. Germline values: CDR1 MDHEN, CDR2 SYDVKM. CDR3 sequence: CASSFQSNQPQHF. For the CDR3, the DNA is TGTGCCAGCAGTTTTCAGAGCAATCAGCCCCAGCATTTT.

In its sample, this clone was seen once. The rearrangement links TRBV10-2 to TRBJ1-1; 12 positions match TRBD1. The junction had 5 bases not matched to a gene; V was cut back by 1 base and J by 2 bases. Germline values: CDR1 WSHSY, CDR2 SAAADI. This CDR3 contains 17 residues. Here the CDR3 reads CASSEWDRGRGNTEAFF. CDR3 coding DNA: TGCGCCAGCAGTGAGTGGGACAGGGGGCGCGGAAACACTGAAGCTTTCTTT.

V usage is TRBV9 and J usage is TRBJ2-2, with 8 positions matching TRBD1. The CDR3 length is 14 residues. The junction had 4 bases not matched to a gene; V was cut back by 4 bases and J by 5 bases. CDR1 is SGDLS and CDR2 is YYNGEE in the germline V gene. As DNA, the CDR3 is TGTGCCAGCAGCACACACAGGGGGACCGGGGAGCTGTTTTTT. Its protein product is CASSTHRGTGELFF.

The genes are TRBV7-8 and TRBJ1-4; D remains ambiguous. V was shortened by 5 bases and J by 6 bases, with 16 bases between the two germline ends. CDR3 size: 15 residues. Germline CDR1 reads SGHVS; CDR2 reads FQNEAQ. The CDR3 DNA follows: TGTGCCAGCAGCCCAACGGGTGTGAGAGATGAAAAACTGTTTTTT. Protein: CASSPTGVRDEKLFF.

The chain couples TRBV5-6 to TRBJ1-5, with 9 bases identical to TRBD1. CDR3 size: 13 residues. The V segment lost 4 bases and the J segment 5 bases; nucleotides outside the gene matches: 1. Germline assignment: CDR1 SGHDT and CDR2 YYEEEE. The CDR3: CASSRQGDQPQHF. The CDR3 DNA is TGTGCCAGCAGCCGACAGGGGGATCAGCCCCAGCATTTT. The full variable domain, in which reference TRBV5-6 and TRBJ1-5 provide the parts outside the CDR3, is DAGVTQSPTHLIKTRGQQVTLRCSPKSGHDTVSWYQQALGQGPQFIFQYYEEEERQRGNFPDRFSGHQFPNYSSELNVNALLLGDSALYLCASSRQGDQPQHFGDGTRLSIL.

The rearrangement joins TRBV27 to TRBJ2-1; 11 bases map to TRBD2. V lost 6 bases and J lost 8; bases outside the gene matches: 9. The V gene's germline CDR1 is MNHEY and CDR2 SMNVEV (reference sequence). The length of the CDR3 is 15 residues. The CDR3 reads CASRLGTSGGDEQFF. In nucleotides, the CDR3 is TGTGCCAGCAGACTCGGGACTAGCGGCGGGGATGAGCAGTTCTTC.

The rearrangement links TRBV4-1 to TRBJ2-1, with 7 positions matching TRBD1. Per the germline V gene, CDR1 is MGHRA and CDR2 is YSYEKL. The trim removed 4 bases at V and 6 bases at J, leaving 12 bases unmatched. The CDR3 consists of 16 residues. The CDR3 protein is CASSRVTGKSPNEQFF. The CDR3 DNA is TGCGCCAGCAGCCGGGTGACAGGGAAAAGTCCCAATGAGCAGTTCTTC.

The CDR3 nucleotides read TGTGCCAGCAGCGACCGGAGGGGGCTGAGCTACGAGCAGTACTTC. Translated, it gives CASSDRRGLSYEQYF. This chain joins TRBV7-2 and TRBJ2-7; possible D gene TRBD1, 7 bases. V lost 5 bases and J 3 bases, leaving 17 bases between the germline ends. Looked up from germline, CDR1 is SGHTA and CDR2 is FQGNSA. The CDR3 totals 15 residues.

This chain links TRBV21-1 with TRBJ2-2; TRBD2, as called in the table, went unchecked against the DNA. TRBV21-1 is shown as a pseudogene. This CDR3 spans 23 amino acids. DNA of the CDR3: TGTGCCAGCAGCAAAGCGCTTACAGACCCGGGACTAGCGGGGGGGCTCCCGACCGGGGAGCTGTTTTTT. This codes for CASSKALTDPGLAGGLPTGELFF.

The chain links TRBV11-2 to TRBJ2-1; 7 bases line up with TRBD1. The germline V gene has CDR1 SGHAT and CDR2 FQNNGV. V lost 5 bases and J lost 5; bases outside the gene matches: 12. The CDR3 consists of 16 residues. CDR3 residues: CASSAVLQGTDNEQFF. CDR3 bases: TGTGCCAGCAGCGCTGTCCTACAGGGGACGGACAATGAGCAGTTCTTC.

The chain has TRBV11-2 and TRBJ1-5; 7 positions agree with TRBD1. J gave up 4 bases and V 1 base, and 4 bases lay outside the gene matches. Per the germline V gene, CDR1 is SGHAT and CDR2 is FQNNGV. The CDR3 runs to 15 residues. CDR3 region: CASSLVGTANQPQHF. CDR3 nucleotides: TGTGCCAGCAGCTTAGTGGGGACAGCTAATCAGCCCCAGCATTTT.